The 16 T cell receptor beta chains below all came from one sample that was sequenced in a study of T cell changes during pregnancy in multiple sclerosis (dated by TCRdb to the late 2010s). Libraries came from the immunoSEQ multiplex PCR assay. TCRdb re-hosts the immuneACCESS table, in-frame sequences only. Its copies lack some clones; in the studies checked, an unresolved V gene accounts for under half of them, and the cause for the rest is not known. The sample table shows about 100,000 clones, and 92% are seen once. The top ten clones comprise approximately 2% of the sample. The source was peripheral blood, collected after pregnancy. The receptors here all came from a female donor with multiple sclerosis, enrolled in a pregnancy study.

This chain connects TRBV5-1 to TRBJ1-5; TRBD1 matches 8 bases. Per germline, CDR1 SGHRS and CDR2 YFSETQ. V lost 3 bases and J lost 0; bases outside the gene matches: 2. The CDR3 length is 15 residues. Here the CDR3 DNA reads TGCGCCAGCAGCTCGACAGGGGATAGCAATCAGCCCCAGCATTTT. It is translated as CASSSTGDSNQPQHF.

The chain is built from TRBV28 and TRBJ2-7; D gene uncertain. The CDR3 length is 12 residues. Germline V gene data show CDR1 as MDHEN and CDR2 as SYDVKM. Trimming cost V 1 base and J 5 bases, with 6 bases left between them. The CDR3 sequence is CASSLFLNEQYF. The CDR3 coding sequence is TGTGCCAGCAGTTTATTTCTAAACGAGCAGTACTTC.

On this clone itself: An end of the junction differs from the germline gene, which may be a read error. The chain uses TRBV5-8 and TRBJ1-4; D gene uncertain. There are 14 residues in the CDR3. Per the germline V gene, CDR1 is SGHTS and CDR2 is YDEGEE. DNA of the CDR3: TGTGCCAGCACCTTGGAACAGTCAGGTGAAAAACTGTTTTTT. Translation: CASTLEQSGEKLFF.

The V and J genes are TRBV7-9 and TRBJ2-7; TRBD1 aligns across 8 bases. This CDR3 spans 14 amino acids. J was trimmed by 2 bases and V by 5 bases; bases with no gene match: 5. Germline V gene lookup returns CDR1 SEHNR and CDR2 FQNEAQ (reference sequence). In DNA form, the CDR3 reads TGTGCCAGCAGCCCATGGACAGGGCCCTACGAGCAGTACTTC. Its protein product is CASSPWTGPYEQYF.

The chain links TRBV11-2 to TRBJ2-7; weak D call: TRBD2 (5 bases). V gave up 4 bases and J gave up 3 bases, with 10 bases separating them. CDR3 size: 13 residues. Looked up from germline, CDR1 is SGHAT and CDR2 is FQNNGV. This CDR3 is CASSSRTYYEQYF. CDR3 in DNA: TGTGCCAGCAGCTCCAGGACTTACTACGAGCAGTACTTC.

This clone was seen just once. This chain connects TRBV2 to TRBJ2-3; 14 bases align to TRBD2. Losses at the gene ends were 6 bases for V and 0 bases for J; bases not matched to a gene: 8. CDR3 length: 18 amino acids. Germline V lookup: CDR1 SNHLY, CDR2 FYNNEI. The CDR3 is CASSRGTSGGQSTDTQYF. CDR3 nucleotides: TGTGCCAGCAGCCGGGGGACTAGCGGGGGACAAAGCACAGATACGCAGTATTTT.

CDR3 sequence: CASSTRGRDKEGTEAFF. DNA for the CDR3: TGTGCCAGTAGTACGAGAGGACGGGATAAGGAGGGCACTGAAGCTTTCTTT. This chain connects TRBV19 to TRBJ1-1; D call uncertain. Germline V gene sequence: CDR1 LNHDA, CDR2 SQIVND (reference sequence). Trimming pared 4 bases from V and 4 bases from J, leaving 22 bases between. CDR3 length equals 17 residues.

The chain has TRBV25-1 and TRBJ2-3; tentatively, D is TRBD1 (6 bases). The V end was cut by 2 bases, the J end by 9 bases, with 12 bases between. Germline V gene sequence: CDR1 MGHDK, CDR2 SYGVNS. The CDR3 contains 13 residues. CDR3: CASSEPPGHTQYF. CDR3 sequence (DNA): TGTGCCAGCAGTGAACCACCGGGACACACGCAGTATTTT. Full variable domain (rest looked up from reference TRBV25-1 and TRBJ2-3): EADIYQTPRYLVIGTGKKITLECSQTMGHDKMYWYQQDPGMELHLIHYSYGVNSTEKGDLSSESTVSRIRTEHFPLTLESARPSHTSQYLCASSEPPGHTQYFGPGTRLTVL.

This sequence joins TRBV2 and TRBJ2-3; tentative D call: TRBD2 (7 bases). The CDR3 has 14 amino acids. Trimming shortened V by 7 bases and J by 6 bases, and 17 bases separated the two germline ends. The germline V gene has CDR1 SNHLY and CDR2 FYNNEI. CDR3 nucleotides: TGTGCCAGCACCGAAGGGGGGGCGCGGGATACGCAGTATTTT. It is translated as CASTEGGARDTQYF.

V and J are TRBV7-9 and TRBJ2-3; TRBD1 matches 11 bases. CDR3 size: 15 residues. J was trimmed by 5 bases and V by 5 bases; bases with no gene match: 6. CDR1 and CDR2 (germline): SEHNR, FQNEAQ (reference sequence). The chain's CDR3 is CASSPGTGGRDTQYF. Here the CDR3 DNA reads TGTGCCAGCAGCCCCGGGACAGGGGGTAGAGATACGCAGTATTTT.

The chain has TRBV21-1 and TRBJ2-1; the table's D call, TRBD2, has no DNA check behind it. TRBV21-1 is a documented pseudogene. The CDR3 length is 16 residues. This CDR3 is CASSKETSGTYNEQFF. The DNA of the CDR3 is TGTGCCAGCAGCAAAGAAACTAGCGGAACCTACAATGAGCAGTTCTTC.

This CDR3 reads CASSLRPTGGSGNTIYF. CDR3 DNA: TGTGCCAGCAGCTTACGCCCAACAGGGGGCTCTGGAAACACCATATATTTT. The chain employs TRBV7-9 and TRBJ1-3; 8 bases agree with TRBD1. Germline trimming cut 2 bases from V and 0 bases from J; bases unmatched to any gene: 6. The CDR3 sequence is 17 residues long. Germline CDR1 SEHNR, CDR2 FQNEAQ (reference sequence).

J is TRBJ2-7 and V is TRBV27; 7 nucleotides match TRBD1. This CDR3 spans 14 amino acids. CDR1 and CDR2 (germline): MNHEY, SMNVEV (reference sequence). Unmatched junction bases numbered 1, after V lost 0 bases and J lost 2 bases. The CDR3 spells CASSLSTGAYEQYF. DNA for the CDR3: TGTGCCAGCAGTTTATCAACAGGGGCCTACGAGCAGTACTTC.

In this sample, this clone turned up a few times. The chain links TRBV12-5 to TRBJ1-4; D may be TRBD1 (6 bases). In germline, CDR1 is LGHNT, CDR2 FRNRAP. The CDR3 runs to 14 residues. V lost 1 base and J 5 bases, leaving 8 bases between the germline ends. The CDR3 is CASGLGTENEKLFF. The CDR3 bases are TGTGCTAGTGGTTTGGGGACAGAGAATGAAAAACTGTTTTTT.

The rearrangement joins TRBV10-3 to TRBJ1-1; TRBD1 matches 8 bases. The V gene end was trimmed by 10 bases and the J gene end by 3 bases; junction bases not matched to a gene: 7. The CDR3 is 13 amino acids. Looked up from germline, CDR1 is ENHRY and CDR2 is SYGVKD. The CDR3 protein is CATVQGVDTEAFF. CDR3 coding DNA: TGTGCCACGGTACAGGGGGTTGACACTGAAGCTTTCTTT.

In the case of this clone: One end of the junction varies from germline; a read error may be responsible. CDR3: CASSETGTPLF. As DNA, the CDR3 is TGTGCCAGCAGTGAAACAGGGACCCCGCTGTTC. The V call is TRBV6-1, the J call TRBJ2-7; a weak D match, TRBD1 (6 bases). Germline V lookup: CDR1 MNHNS, CDR2 SASEGT. The CDR3 is 11 amino acids.